This entry lists 6 T cell receptor beta chains sequenced from one sample in a study of Ad26.COV2.S vaccination and SARS-CoV-2 variants. Treatment in this sample: over 15 received Ad26.COV2.S at low or high dose, single or two shots; 5 received placebo; per-sample allocation not given. Day 63 after the first vaccine or placebo injection was the time point for sampling. Only in-frame clones appear in the TCRdb table, and some are missing; sequencing was by immunoSEQ multiplex PCR. Here the sample spans about 250,000 clones, roughly nine tenths being singletons. The specimen comprised peripheral blood, sampled in a trial of Ad26.COV2.S vaccine versus placebo. The receptors were gathered from a person aged 18-60 years who received the Ad26.COV2.S COVID-19 vaccine or a placebo.

V and J are TRBV18 and TRBJ2-2, with 7 bases identical to TRBD1. The CDR3 has 13 residues. The germline CDR1 and CDR2 sequences are KGHSH and LQKENI. The trim removed 5 bases at V and 7 bases at J, leaving 4 bases unmatched. For the CDR3, the DNA is TGTGCCAGCTCATGGACAGGACTCGGGGAGCTGTTTTTT. This gives the protein CASSWTGLGELFF.

This chain links TRBV6-6 with TRBJ2-3; the D gene is possibly TRBD1 (7 bases). Germline lookup yields CDR1 MNHNY and CDR2 SVGAGI (reference sequence). Trimming took off 7 bases at V and 4 bases at J, with 15 bases between the two ends. This CDR3 comprises 14 residues. CDR3 amino acids: CASTDRASADTQYF. The CDR3 coding sequence is TGTGCCAGCACCGACAGGGCTAGCGCAGATACGCAGTATTTT.

This chain uses TRBV24-1 with TRBJ2-2, with D perhaps being TRBD1 or TRBD2 (5 bases each). CDR3 length: 16 residues. V was cut by 3 bases and J by 1 base, with 11 bases left in between. Germline values: CDR1 KGHDR, CDR2 SFDVKD. CDR3 bases: TGTGCCACCAGTGATCCCGGGACGGGGAACACCGGGGAGCTGTTTTTT. It yields the protein CATSDPGTGNTGELFF.

The chain joins TRBV4-2 to TRBJ2-3; 7 bases map to TRBD2. The CDR3 consists of 14 residues. The V and J ends lost 0 bases and 10 bases, in that order; junction bases with no gene match: 7. From germline, CDR1 is LGHNA and CDR2 YNFKEQ. CDR3 DNA sequence: TGTGCCAGCAGCCAAGATGCGCTAGCGGTGGCGCAGTATTTT. Its protein product is CASSQDALAVAQYF.

The CDR3 spells CASARGGYGANVLTF. The CDR3 nucleotides read TGTGCCAGCGCTAGAGGGGGGTACGGGGCCAACGTCCTGACTTTC. The rearrangement joins TRBV2 to TRBJ2-6, with D possibly being TRBD1 or TRBD2 (6 bases each). The CDR3 is 15 amino acids. V dropped 8 bases and J dropped 4 bases, with 15 bases sitting between them. Germline V gene lookup returns CDR1 SNHLY and CDR2 FYNNEI.

The V and J genes are TRBV27 and TRBJ2-7; the match to TRBD1 covers 7 bases. The CDR3 contains 12 residues. Germline V gives CDR1 MNHEY, CDR2 SMNVEV (reference sequence). The V and J ends lost 6 bases and 5 bases, in that order; junction bases with no gene match: 4. The CDR3 sequence is CASSATGHEQYF. In nucleotides, the CDR3 is TGTGCCAGCAGCGCGACAGGGCACGAGCAGTACTTC.